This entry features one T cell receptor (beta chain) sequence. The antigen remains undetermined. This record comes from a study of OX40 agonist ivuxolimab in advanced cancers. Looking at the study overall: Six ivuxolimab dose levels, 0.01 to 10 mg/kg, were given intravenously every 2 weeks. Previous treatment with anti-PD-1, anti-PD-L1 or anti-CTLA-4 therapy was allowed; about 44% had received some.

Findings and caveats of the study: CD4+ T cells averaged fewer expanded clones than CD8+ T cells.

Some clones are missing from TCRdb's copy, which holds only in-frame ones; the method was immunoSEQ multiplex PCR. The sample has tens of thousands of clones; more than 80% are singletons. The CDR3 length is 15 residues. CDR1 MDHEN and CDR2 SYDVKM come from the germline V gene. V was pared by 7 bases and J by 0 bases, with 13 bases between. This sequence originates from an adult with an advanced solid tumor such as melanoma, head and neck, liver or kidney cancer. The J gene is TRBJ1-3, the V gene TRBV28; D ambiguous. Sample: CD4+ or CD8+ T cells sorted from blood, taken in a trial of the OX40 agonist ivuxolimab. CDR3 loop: CASKMAWSSGNTIYF. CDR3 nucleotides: TGTGCCAGCAAGATGGCCTGGAGCTCTGGAAACACCATATATTTT.